This T cell receptor (beta chain) was sequenced during a study of cytomegalovirus exposure and HLA in healthy donors. 60 Vbeta and 13 Jbeta primers were used in PCR. Data came from immunoSEQ multiplex PCR; TCRdb stores just in-frame clones and leaves some out. The sample records fewer than 250,000 clones, roughly 77% being singletons. The germline V and J ends were trimmed by 2 bases and 2 bases, with 12 bases remaining between them. Germline V gene sequence: CDR1 MNHEY, CDR2 SMNVEV (reference sequence). The CDR3 contains 16 residues. Despite likely unrecorded immune exposures, the donors were nominally healthy at the time of sampling.

Sequenced material: PBMCs. The rearrangement joins TRBV27 to TRBJ2-2, with D tentatively TRBD1 (6 bases). The sequence derives from a man aged 40-55 years in good health and CMV-seropositive. CDR3: CASSLRPGANTGELFF. The CDR3 nucleotides read TGTGCCAGCAGTTTACGTCCAGGGGCTAACACCGGGGAGCTGTTTTTT.